This paragraph covers one T cell receptor (beta chain) sequence. The sample is drawn from a study of control samples from healthy donors and cancer patients. Trimming took 6 bases from V and 0 from J, leaving 11 bases between them. Germline-derived CDR1 and CDR2 are SNHLY and FYNNEI. There are 14 residues in the CDR3. Measured with immunoSEQ multiplex PCR; TCRdb has only the in-frame clones, and not every one. The sample has 5,500 to 8,500 clones; over 60% are singletons. Sequencing was carried out using formalin-fixed, paraffin-embedded tissue. The chain employs TRBV2 and TRBJ1-2; D is unclear. This sequence originates from a male donor with melanoma. The CDR3 bases are TGTGCCAGCAGGGCCGACAAGGCTAACTATGGCTACACCTTC. It specifies CASRADKANYGYTF.